These T cell receptor beta chains were read from a single sample in a study of post-analysis software for immune sequencing data. One entry per CDR3 protein results from TCRdb running MiXCR on the PCR reads. The sample has approximately 440,000 distinct CDR3 sequences, 45% seen once. Sequenced material: blood. Receptor source: a girl aged 5 to 17 with multiple sclerosis. Each CDR3 is given with its conserved first and last residue. A D gene is named only where the DNA matches it firmly. For some rows the clone size is stated as once, few or many, or as a class when expanded; others skip it.

size: many; D: TRBD1; V: TRBV27; length: 15; J: TRBJ1-5; CDR3: CASSLLGTGDQPQHF; DNA: TGTGCCAGCAGTTTACTCGGAACAGGGGATCAGCCCCAGCATTTT
size: .; D: TRBD2; V: TRBV20-1; length: 16; J: TRBJ2-1; CDR3: CSARDVVGGSYNEQFF; DNA: TGCAGTGCTAGAGATGTTGTGGGAGGGTCCTACAATGAGCAGTTCTTC
size: few; D: TRBD2; V: TRBV12-3/TRBV12-4; length: 14; J: TRBJ2-1; CDR3: CASSIAGTNHEQFF; DNA: TGTGCCAGCAGCATCGCCGGGACTAACCATGAGCAGTTCTTC
size: .; D: .; V: TRBV6-5; length: 14; J: TRBJ2-4; CDR3: CASRRGRPENIQYF; DNA: TGTGCCAGCAGGAGGGGGAGACCCGAAAACATTCAGTACTTC
size: few; D: .; V: TRBV6-5; length: 19; J: TRBJ2-5; CDR3: CASSSPGTGSIAGAETQYF; DNA: TGTGCCAGCAGTTCCCCCGGGACAGGGTCAATAGCGGGAGCGGAGACCCAGTACTTC
size: .; D: TRBD2; V: TRBV24-1; length: 19; J: TRBJ2-5; CDR3: CATSDKGQGGLAGGETQYF; DNA: TGTGCCACCAGTGACAAAGGACAGGGAGGACTAGCGGGTGGGGAGACCCAGTACTTC
size: .; D: .; V: TRBV28; length: 15; J: TRBJ2-1; CDR3: CASRGPRTAYNEQFF; DNA: TGTGCCAGCAGGGGCCCCAGGACAGCCTACAATGAGCAGTTCTTC
size: .; D: .; V: TRBV11-2; length: 15; J: TRBJ1-1; CDR3: CASSLDGRTNTEAFF; DNA: TGTGCCAGCAGCTTAGATGGCAGAACGAACACTGAAGCTTTCTTT
size: .; D: .; V: TRBV29-1; length: 13; J: TRBJ2-1; CDR3: CSVADSGYNEQFF; DNA: TGCAGCGTTGCCGATAGCGGATACAATGAGCAGTTCTTC
size: few; D: TRBD2; V: TRBV5-1; length: 16; J: TRBJ2-1; CDR3: CASATPSGRAGNEQFF; DNA: TGCGCCAGCGCCACCCCCAGCGGGAGGGCCGGGAATGAGCAGTTCTTC
size: .; D: TRBD1; V: TRBV5-1; length: 15; J: TRBJ2-2; CDR3: CAGSLRTGATGELFF; DNA: TGCGCCGGCAGCTTGCGGACAGGAGCCACCGGGGAGCTGTTTTTT
size: .; D: TRBD1; V: TRBV28; length: 14; J: TRBJ2-5; CDR3: CASSPPTGMETQYF; DNA: TGTGCCAGCAGTCCGCCGACAGGGATGGAGACCCAGTACTTC
size: .; D: .; V: TRBV11-2; length: 14; J: TRBJ1-4; CDR3: CASSLAGENEKLFF; DNA: TGTGCCAGCAGCTTAGCAGGGGAGAATGAAAAACTGTTTTTT
size: .; D: TRBD1; V: TRBV12-3/TRBV12-4; length: 21; J: TRBJ2-6; CDR3: CASDGPSYGDRTRIGANVPTF; DNA: TGTGCCAGCGACGGGCCCTCATACGGGGACAGGACGCGCATTGGGGCCAACGTCCCGACTTTC
size: .; D: .; V: TRBV5-1; length: 11; J: TRBJ2-5; CDR3: CASSRAETQYF; DNA: TGCGCCAGCAGTCGAGCAGAGACCCAGTACTTC
size: .; D: .; V: TRBV5-1; length: 14; J: TRBJ2-7; CDR3: CASSWASGSHEQYF; DNA: TGCGCCAGCAGCTGGGCGTCGGGCAGCCACGAGCAGTACTTC
size: .; D: TRBD1; V: TRBV24-1; length: 14; J: TRBJ2-7; CDR3: CATSDPGQGSEQYF; DNA: TGTGCCACCAGTGACCCCGGACAGGGATCCGAGCAGTACTTC
size: few; D: .; V: TRBV4-2; length: 16; J: TRBJ2-3; CDR3: CASSQVALLITDTQYF; DNA: TGTGCCAGCAGCCAAGTGGCACTACTTATCACAGATACGCAGTATTTT
size: few; D: TRBD2; V: TRBV12-3/TRBV12-4; length: 15; J: TRBJ2-7; CDR3: CASSLGLAGPYEQYF; DNA: TGTGCCAGCAGCTTGGGACTAGCGGGACCATACGAGCAGTACTTC
size: .; D: TRBD1; V: TRBV2; length: 15; J: TRBJ2-3; CDR3: CASSADRDGTDTQYF; DNA: TGTGCCAGCAGTGCGGACAGGGACGGCACAGATACGCAGTATTTT
size: .; D: TRBD1; V: TRBV18; length: 14; J: TRBJ2-7; CDR3: CASSPATGSNEQYF; DNA: TGTGCCAGCTCACCAGCGACAGGGAGCAACGAGCAGTACTTC
size: .; D: .; V: TRBV4-3; length: 16; J: TRBJ1-4; CDR3: CASSQDRRDGDEKLFF; DNA: TGCGCCAGCAGCCAAGATAGAAGGGACGGGGATGAAAAACTGTTTTTT
size: few; D: .; V: TRBV2; length: 15; J: TRBJ2-1; CDR3: CASSVMGNYYNEQFF; DNA: TGTGCCAGCAGTGTAATGGGTAATTACTACAATGAGCAGTTCTTC
size: .; D: .; V: TRBV3-1; length: 15; J: TRBJ2-7; CDR3: CASSQTTGRHYEQYF; DNA: TGTGCCAGCAGCCAAACGACAGGAAGACACTACGAGCAGTACTTC
size: .; D: .; V: TRBV2; length: 17; J: TRBJ2-3; CDR3: CASSELVSGPSTDTQYF; DNA: TGTGCCAGCAGTGAACTCGTCAGTGGACCTAGCACAGATACGCAGTATTTT
size: few; D: .; V: TRBV2; length: 15; J: TRBJ2-1; CDR3: CASSARGYSSNEQFF; DNA: TGTGCCAGCAGTGCCCGGGGCTACTCATCCAATGAGCAGTTCTTC
size: once; D: .; V: TRBV10-2; length: 16; J: TRBJ2-3; CDR3: CASSGHPSGSTDTRYF; DNA: TGCGCCAGCAGTGGTCACCCAAGCGGTAGCACAGATACGCGGTATTTT